This T cell receptor beta chain originates from a study of blood T cell repertoires in COVID-19. As originally analysed: Estimated nucleated cell counts came from reference gene primer amplification. TCRdb's table, derived via immunoSEQ multiplex PCR, lists solely in-frame clones and lacks some. The DNA was the basis for D and trimming; V, J and clone size are from that table. The sample lists hundreds of thousands of clones, around 87% occurring once. The TCR comes from a woman between 45 and 60 years old with COVID-19, enrolled during active disease. Material for sequencing was peripheral blood.

The DNA for the CDR3 is TGTGCCAGCATGAGGAGGGTCAGCACCGGGGAGCTGTTTTTT. It is translated as CASMRRVSTGELFF. The chain couples TRBV2 to TRBJ2-2; tentative D call: TRBD2 (6 bases). V lost 7 bases to trimming and J lost 4 bases, with 13 bases between them. CDR3 length: 14 amino acids. Germline lookup yields CDR1 SNHLY and CDR2 FYNNEI.